This paragraph covers one T cell receptor (beta chain) sequence. The data originate from a study of cytotoxic CD8 clonotypes in ibrutinib-treated CLL. Assay used: immunoSEQ multiplex PCR; TCRdb lists only in-frame clones, some missing. The table has about 120,000 clones, 50% to 65% seen once. The CDR3 is made up of 17 amino acids. Trimming at V came to 4 bases and at J to 5 bases, leaving 14 bases not matched to a gene. Germline V CDR1 and CDR2: SGDLS, YYNGEE. The genes are TRBV9 and TRBJ2-5; 10 nucleotides agree with TRBD2. The TCR was taken from a human donor with chronic lymphocytic leukemia. This specimen was PBMCs, taken after 24 months of ibrutinib treatment. CDR3 nucleotides: TGTGCCAGCAGCCCCCGAGCGCCTAGCGGGGGCAGGGAGACCCAGTACTTC. Its protein is CASSPRAPSGGRETQYF.